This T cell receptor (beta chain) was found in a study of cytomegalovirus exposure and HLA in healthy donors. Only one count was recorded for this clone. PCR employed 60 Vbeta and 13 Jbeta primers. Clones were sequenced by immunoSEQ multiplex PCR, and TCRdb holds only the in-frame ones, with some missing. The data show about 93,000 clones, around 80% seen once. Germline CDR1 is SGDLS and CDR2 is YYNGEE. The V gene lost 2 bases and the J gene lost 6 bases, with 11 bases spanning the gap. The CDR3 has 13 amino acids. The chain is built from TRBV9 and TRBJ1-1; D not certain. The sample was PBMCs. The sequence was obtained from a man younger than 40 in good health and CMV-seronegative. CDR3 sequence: CASSVVGQAEAFF. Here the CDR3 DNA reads TGTGCCAGCAGCGTGGTAGGTCAGGCTGAAGCTTTCTTT.